These 13 T cell receptor beta chains came from one sample sequenced in a study of early T cells in non-severe SARS-CoV-2 infection. A single record per CDR3 protein comes from TCRdb applying MiXCR to the 5' RACE reads. The table includes some 87,000 distinct CDR3 sequences, around 15% detected once. The sequencing input was whole blood. All receptors derive from an adult who was a healthcare worker with PCR-confirmed SARS-CoV-2 infection or an uninfected control (not recorded which).

This clonotype has a count of ten or more. The rearrangement links TRBV7-2 to TRBJ2-5, with a tentative D call TRBD1 (5 bases). Germline CDR1 SGHTA, CDR2 FQGNSA. The CDR3 loop spans 15 amino acids. V gave up 1 base and J gave up 9 bases, with 18 bases separating them. The CDR3 nucleotides are TGTGCCAGCAGCTTAGTTGCGACAGACCCCAGGGCCCAGTACTTC. It specifies CASSLVATDPRAQYF.

A remark on this clonotype: A much larger clonotype is one base distant, so this may be a read error. The rearrangement joins TRBV6-4 to TRBJ2-3; the D is unclear. Germline-derived CDR1 and CDR2 are MRHNA and SNTAGT. This CDR3 is built from 13 residues. V shed 0 bases and J shed 9 bases, with 10 bases lying between them. In DNA, the CDR3 is TGTGCCAGCAGTGACTCGGCGAGTAACACGCAGTATTTT. This sequence encodes CASSDSASNTQYF.

This clonotype was counted at least ten times. V usage is TRBV18 and J usage is TRBJ1-1, with unresolved D. This CDR3 is 13 amino acids long. Looked up from germline, CDR1 is KGHSH and CDR2 is LQKENI. V was trimmed by 0 bases and J by 5 bases, leaving 7 bases between them. CDR3 coding DNA: TGTGCCAGCTCACCACCTGAAAGGACTGAAGCTTTCTTT. Translated: CASSPPERTEAFF.

This clonotype has more than one count but fewer than ten. The chain couples TRBV13 to TRBJ2-3; D gene uncertain. Germline lookup yields CDR1 PRHDT and CDR2 FYEKMQ (reference sequence). Deletions cut 3 bases from V and 7 bases from J, with 11 bases between. The CDR3 is made up of 13 amino acids. CDR3 sequence (DNA): TGTGCCAGCAGCTTCGCCCCCCCTAATACGCAGTATTTT. Translation: CASSFAPPNTQYF.

The chain has TRBV27 and TRBJ2-2; D unresolved. The CDR3 runs 16 residues. V lost 0 bases and J 2 bases, leaving 10 bases between the germline ends. From germline, CDR1 is MNHEY and CDR2 SMNVEV (reference sequence). The CDR3 DNA reads as TGTGCCAGCAGTTTATCGCGCAGGATAAACACCGGGGAGCTGTTTTTT. Protein product: CASSLSRRINTGELFF.

This clonotype was detected a few times. V usage is TRBV24-1 and J usage is TRBJ2-1; D gene ambiguous. CDR3 length: 17 residues. Germline values: CDR1 KGHDR, CDR2 SFDVKD. V was cut by 3 bases and J by 7 bases, with 21 bases left in between. The DNA of the CDR3 is TGTGCCACCAGTGATGACATACCGGTATCCCTAACTAATGAGCAGTTCTTC. Residues: CATSDDIPVSLTNEQFF.

This clonotype came up a few times. The chain employs TRBV7-2 and TRBJ2-3; D unclear. CDR1 is SGHTA, CDR2 FQGNSA, per germline. The length of the CDR3 is 12 residues. V gave up 3 bases and J gave up 6 bases, with 7 bases separating them. The CDR3 DNA follows: TGTGCCAGCAGCTTCGGCGAGGATACGCAGTATTTT. Translating it yields CASSFGEDTQYF.

The chain has TRBV11-2 and TRBJ2-2; possible D gene TRBD1, 5 bases. The CDR3 extends over 14 amino acids. Germline values: CDR1 SGHAT, CDR2 FQNNGV. The ends were cut back, 10 bases at V and 1 base at J, with 13 bases in the middle. The CDR3 nucleotides read TGTGCCACCCAGGGCAGGCTGAACACCGGGGAGCTGTTTTTT. The encoded protein is CATQGRLNTGELFF.

This clonotype showed up many times. The gene calls are TRBV27 and TRBJ2-5, with a tentative D call TRBD2 (6 bases). Germline CDR1 reads MNHEY; CDR2 reads SMNVEV (reference sequence). The V end lost 0 bases, the J end lost 3 bases, and 14 bases lay between the germline ends. This CDR3 has 16 amino acids. CDR3 sequence: CASSLSVADYKETQYF. The CDR3 DNA follows: TGTGCCAGCAGTTTATCTGTGGCGGACTACAAAGAGACCCAGTACTTC.

The V and J genes are TRBV5-1 and TRBJ2-3, with TRBD2 matching 7 bases. From germline, CDR1 is SGHRS and CDR2 YFSETQ. The CDR3 extends over 16 amino acids. After removal of 4 bases from V and 1 base from J, the junction contained 9 bases not matched to a gene. This CDR3 reads CASSRQRGGGTDTQYF. CDR3 DNA sequence: TGCGCCAGCAGCCGTCAGCGGGGCGGGGGCACAGATACGCAGTATTTT.

In this sample, this clonotype turned up many times. The V gene is TRBV19, the J gene TRBJ2-1; 8 nucleotides match TRBD2. Germline values: CDR1 LNHDA, CDR2 SQIVND (reference sequence). V gave up 11 bases and J gave up 5 bases; unmatched junction bases: 11. The CDR3 is 14 amino acids. This CDR3 reads CAVRSGGINNEQFF. For the CDR3, the DNA is TGTGCCGTCAGAAGCGGGGGAATAAACAATGAGCAGTTCTTC.

This clonotype was seen ten or more times. The gene calls are TRBV10-3 and TRBJ1-1; D uncertain. This CDR3 region has 12 residues. V shed 0 bases and J shed 7 bases, with 6 bases lying between them. Per the germline V gene, CDR1 is ENHRY and CDR2 is SYGVKD. The CDR3 loop is CAISESNGEAFF. DNA of the CDR3: TGTGCCATCAGTGAGTCGAACGGTGAAGCTTTCTTT.

J is TRBJ2-7 and V is TRBV4-2, with D maybe TRBD1 (6 bases). CDR3 size: 16 residues. Trimming cost V 0 bases and J 0 bases, with 12 bases left between them. Looked up from germline, CDR1 is LGHNA and CDR2 is YNFKEQ. The chain's CDR3 is CASSQDPGTNSYEQYF. The CDR3 bases are TGTGCCAGCAGCCAAGATCCGGGGACAAACTCCTACGAGCAGTACTTC.